The TCR beta chain under discussion was sequenced for a study of graft-versus-host responses after intestinal transplantation. On the study more broadly: Induction with anti-thymocyte globulin, then tacrolimus and steroids for around three years, was given to all recipients. Study results and limitations: Ileal or blood samples showed some GvH clones first, and such clones were also found in recipient marrow.

CDR1 and CDR2 (germline): MNHNS, SASEGT. V was pared by 4 bases and J by 6 bases, with 5 bases of the junction left unmatched. CDR3 size: 14 residues. Sequenced by immunoSEQ multiplex PCR; TCRdb stores in-frame clones only, minus some. Of under 20,000 clones listed, 38% are singletons. The input for sequencing was alloreactive CD4+ T cells from a mixed lymphocyte reaction culture, taken before intestinal transplant. The subset denotes: CFSE-low proliferating T cells sorted from approximately 6-day pre-transplant mixed lymphocyte reaction (GvH or HvG direction). This TCR derives from a human patient who received an intestinal transplant. The gene calls are TRBV6-1 and TRBJ1-5; 8 bases line up with TRBD1. The CDR3 nucleotides read TGTGCCAGCAGTGCCAGACAGGGGAGTCAGCCCCAGCATTTT. Protein product: CASSARQGSQPQHF.